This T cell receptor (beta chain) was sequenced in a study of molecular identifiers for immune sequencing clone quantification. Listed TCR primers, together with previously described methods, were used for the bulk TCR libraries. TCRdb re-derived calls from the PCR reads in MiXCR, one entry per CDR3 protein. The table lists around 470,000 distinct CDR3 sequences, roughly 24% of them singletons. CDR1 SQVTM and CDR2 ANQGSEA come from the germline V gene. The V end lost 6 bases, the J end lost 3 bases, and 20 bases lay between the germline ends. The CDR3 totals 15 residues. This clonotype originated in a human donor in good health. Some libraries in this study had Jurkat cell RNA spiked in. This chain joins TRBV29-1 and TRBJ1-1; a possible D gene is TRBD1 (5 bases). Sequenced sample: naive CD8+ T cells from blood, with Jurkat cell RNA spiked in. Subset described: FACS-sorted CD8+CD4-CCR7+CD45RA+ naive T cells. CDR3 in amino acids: CSVKLRDHPYTEAFF. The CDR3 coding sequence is TGCAGCGTCAAACTCCGGGACCACCCATACACTGAAGCTTTCTTT.